The clone carrying this T cell receptor beta chain was observed once. Its specificity is not known. Primers for the PCR totalled 60 Vbeta and 13 Jbeta. TCRdb's copy holds only in-frame clones and misses some; the assay was immunoSEQ multiplex PCR. The repertoire consists of some 200,000 clones, with 70% to 85% occurring once and the leading ten covering about 0.58%. This sample stems from a study of cytomegalovirus exposure and HLA in healthy donors. The J segment lost 2 bases and the V segment lost 5 bases, leaving 17 bases of the junction unmatched. CDR3 length equals 18 residues. Per the germline V gene, CDR1 is SGHVS and CDR2 is FNYEAQ. Study-wide results and caveats: Follow-up analysis later connected one missense variant in DCLRE1C with trimming of TCR beta V- and J-genes.

This clonotype was obtained from a woman aged 40 to 50 in good health and CMV-seronegative. Sequenced sample: PBMCs. This chain links TRBV7-6 with TRBJ2-7, with 8 bases identical to TRBD1. The CDR3 is CASSPLMTGALLTYEQYF. CDR3 nucleotide sequence: TGTGCCAGCAGCCCACTTATGACAGGGGCCCTGCTTACCTACGAGCAGTACTTC.